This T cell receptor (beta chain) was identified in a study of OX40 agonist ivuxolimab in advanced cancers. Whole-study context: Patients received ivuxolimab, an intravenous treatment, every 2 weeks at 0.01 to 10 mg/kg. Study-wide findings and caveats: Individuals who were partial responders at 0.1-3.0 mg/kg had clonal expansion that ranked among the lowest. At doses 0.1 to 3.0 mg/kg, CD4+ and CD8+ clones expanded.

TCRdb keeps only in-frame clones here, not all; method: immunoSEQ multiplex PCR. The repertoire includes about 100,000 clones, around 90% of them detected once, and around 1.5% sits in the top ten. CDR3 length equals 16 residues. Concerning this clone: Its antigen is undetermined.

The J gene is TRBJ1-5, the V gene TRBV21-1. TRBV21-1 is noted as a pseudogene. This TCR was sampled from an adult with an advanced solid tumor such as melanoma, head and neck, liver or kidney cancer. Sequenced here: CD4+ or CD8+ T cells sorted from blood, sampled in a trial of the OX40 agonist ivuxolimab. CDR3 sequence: CASSIGRPYSNQPQHF. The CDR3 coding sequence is TGTGCCAGCAGCATAGGACGGCCTTATAGCAATCAGCCCCAGCATTTT.